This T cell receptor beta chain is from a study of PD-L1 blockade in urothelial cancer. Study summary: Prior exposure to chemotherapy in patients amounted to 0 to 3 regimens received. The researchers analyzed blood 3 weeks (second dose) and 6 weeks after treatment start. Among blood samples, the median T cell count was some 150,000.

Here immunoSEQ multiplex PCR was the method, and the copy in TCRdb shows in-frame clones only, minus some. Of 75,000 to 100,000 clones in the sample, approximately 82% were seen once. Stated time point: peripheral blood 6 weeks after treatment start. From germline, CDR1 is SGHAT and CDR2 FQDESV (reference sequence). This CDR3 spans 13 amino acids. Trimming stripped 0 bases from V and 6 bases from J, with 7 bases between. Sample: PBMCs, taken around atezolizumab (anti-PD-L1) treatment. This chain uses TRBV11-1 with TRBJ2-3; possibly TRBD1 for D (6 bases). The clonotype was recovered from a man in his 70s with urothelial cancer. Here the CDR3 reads CASSLAQGDTQYF. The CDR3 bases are TGTGCCAGCAGCTTAGCCCAGGGGGATACGCAGTATTTT.